The entry that follows covers one T cell receptor (beta chain) sequence. Generated by immunoSEQ multiplex PCR, the TCRdb table keeps only in-frame clones and is missing some. Among some 200,000 clones listed, 50% to 75% were seen once. This entry is derived from a study of shared clonotypes between healthy human individuals. The CDR3 length is 15 residues. The V and J ends lost 11 bases and 0 bases, in that order; junction bases with no gene match: 12. CDR1 SNHLY and CDR2 FYNNEI come from the germline V gene. This TCR came from a young man in good health. The V call is TRBV2, the J call TRBJ2-7; 8 bases are shared with TRBD1. Sequenced material: memory CD4+ T cells sorted from blood. The subset: CD45RA-negative fraction. The CDR3 sequence: CASKMDRAYSYEQYF. As DNA, the CDR3 is TGTGCCTCAAAGATGGACAGGGCCTACTCCTACGAGCAGTACTTC.